This TCR beta chain stems from a study of control samples from healthy donors and cancer patients. The assay was immunoSEQ multiplex PCR, and TCRdb's table has in-frame clones only and misses some. The repertoire holds approximately 230,000 clones, with roughly 80% as singletons. In germline, CDR1 is SGHNT, CDR2 YYREEE (reference sequence). V lost 0 bases to trimming and J lost 4 bases; unmatched junction nucleotides: 3. The CDR3 is 15 amino acids. Sequenced sample: PBMCs. The clonotype originates from a woman aged 55 to 70 with lung cancer. This sequence joins TRBV5-4 and TRBJ1-4, with 7 bases lining up with TRBD1. CDR3 coding DNA: TGTGCCAGCAGCTTGGCAGGGGGGGTTAATGAAAAACTGTTTTTT. This codes for CASSLAGGVNEKLFF.